This T cell receptor beta chain was found in a study of blood T cells in healthy people across ages (dated by TCRdb to the mid-2010s). In the study overall: In model experiments, template switching captured about one uniquely barcoded TCR beta cDNA molecule for every two T cells. To avoid experimental bias, donors of different ages were randomly spread across the sequencing lanes. Two additional independent replicas of 1 million unique cDNA reads from the same blood draw were analyzed for two donors (one aged 18 to 30 and one aged 80 or older). Using deep sequencing normalized with unique cDNA molecular identifiers, the study measured how TCR beta repertoire diversity changes with age. Four age groups were formed from the donors: young (average around 15 years), middle-aged (approximately 40), aged (roughly 59) and long-lived (about 80). Overall results and qualifications from the work: The CMV infection status of donors was not known, potentially confounding age-related changes in expanded clonotypes. Observed TCR beta diversity correlated strongly with the percentage of naive T cells measured by flow cytometry. Because profiling used bulk unsorted PBMCs, naive and antigen-experienced compartments could not be compared conclusively. The long-lived group showed more naive CD4+ T cells, fewer expanded clones and increased TCR diversity than the aged group, suggesting age selection. Estimates of total diversity based on one million sequenced T cells were considered lower bounds and underestimates. As age increased, observed TCR beta diversity per million T cells dropped in a roughly linear way, and a significant reduction was already evident by age roughly 36.

This clonotype was counted between two and nine times. The target of this receptor is not known. Per-base qualities were not stored, and no clone one base away is much larger. The receptor library was made with 5' RACE. Sequencing was performed on an Illumina HiSeq 2500. A second PCR of about 7 to 12 cycles was run with a J-beta primer mix and a sample-barcoded 5' primer. Each TCR beta cDNA molecule received a unique molecular identifier from a template-switch 5' adaptor carrying 12 random nucleotides. Each sample yielded at least 3 million CDR3-containing paired-end reads. First-strand cDNA synthesis was performed from all RNA using the Mint cDNA synthesis kit, with priming by a TRBC-specific oligonucleotide. All cDNA was treated with uracil-DNA glycosylase and then went through a first 18-cycle PCR with the universal primers M1SS and BC2_uni_R. On the authors' methods: For normalization, 1 million high-quality reads were randomly selected from each sample, with every read carrying a distinct molecular identifier. Reads sharing molecular identifiers were discarded rather than binned into consensus sequences. MiTCR, with a Q25 quality threshold and the strictest error-elimination algorithm, was used for CDR3 identification, clonotype clustering and error correction. A nonparametric unseen species model using Euler transformation provided a lower-bound estimate of total TCR beta diversity. Using fastp at Q25 and MiXCR, TCRdb reprocessed the public reads and kept productive beta chains. Each entry merges the rows of one CDR3 protein and shows their most common DNA and genes. The V and J calls were determined by TCRdb, not by the authors. Here the sample has 1.5 million to 2 million distinct CDR3 sequences; 28% occur a single time. Around 7.7% of the sample is taken by the ten largest.

Systemically healthy Caucasian individuals from Russia, 35 to 50 in total and aged roughly 6 to 90 years, were included as donors. Each donor gave 9 to 10 milliliters of peripheral blood, collected into EDTA-treated Vacutainer tubes. Ficoll-Paque density-gradient centrifugation was used to isolate PBMCs, with at least 6 million obtained per sample. Total RNA was extracted from PBMCs with Trizol reagent, with at least 5.5 micrograms obtained per sample. The percentages of naive CD45RAhigh/CD27high T cells were determined by flow cytometry on a PBMC aliquot from every donor. What was sequenced was blood. The receptor's source is a woman aged 25 to 45 in good health.

The CDR3 region: CAIRTGTLEVDTQYF. DNA sequence: TGTGCCATCAGGACCGGGACACTAGAAGTAGATACGCAGTATTTT. The chain is made from TRBV10-3 and TRBJ2-3; the best D guess is TRBD1, with 6 bases matching. CDR1 and CDR2 are read off the germline V gene as ENHRY and SYGVKD. Reading from cysteine to phenylalanine, the CDR3 counts 15 amino acids. Only the CDR3 part of the read is kept: 45 bases, read in frame from the first base. The junction carries 18 bases between V and J, which are trimmed by 6 bases and 5 bases respectively.